Each of the 2 T cell receptor beta chains below was sequenced from the same sample in a study of blood T cell repertoires in COVID-19. Repertoires were generated with immunoSEQ multiplex PCR, while TCRdb's copy carries only in-frame clones and drops some. The sample consists of about 170,000 clones, around 80% of them appearing once. The specimen was PBMCs or T cells enriched from blood (not recorded which). These receptor sequences come from a woman aged 70-85 years in a cohort exposed to, infected with or recovered from COVID-19 (not recorded which).

In its sample, this clone was seen a few times. The chain combines TRBV6-2 or TRBV6-3 with TRBJ1-1; possible D gene TRBD1, 5 bases. The CDR3 extends over 11 amino acids. V lost 6 bases to trimming and J lost 10 bases, with 12 bases between them. Germline V lookup: CDR1 MNHEY, CDR2 SVGEGT. This CDR3 is CASSNGGLAFF. CDR3 DNA: TGTGCCAGCAGCAACGGGGGGTTAGCTTTCTTT.

This chain uses TRBV10-3 with TRBJ2-3; 11 bases line up with TRBD2. Germline V lookup: CDR1 ENHRY, CDR2 SYGVKD. The CDR3 covers 19 residues. Trimming took 7 bases from V and 0 from J; bases not matched to a gene: 15. The CDR3 region has the DNA TGTGCCATCAAAGGATCCGCCCCGGGACTAGCGGAAAGCACAGATACGCAGTATTTT. Translated: CAIKGSAPGLAESTDTQYF.